This entry lists 5 T cell receptor beta chains sequenced from one sample in a study of vaccination and CD4 T cells after COVID-19. These receptors have no known antigen. Sequenced with the Oncomine TCR Beta short-read assay was DNA taken from cultured CD4+ T cells. MiXCR, applied by TCRdb to the PCR reads, yields one record per CDR3 protein. The sample includes 20,000 to 25,000 distinct CDR3 sequences, roughly 38% of them seen just once. Regarding time point: late sampling 161 to 241 days after vaccination in a few convalescent patients. The treatment denotes: roughly 10-day PBMC culture with coronavirus spike peptide pools or control peptides (ViraFEST assay). Source: CD4+ T cells from blood, cultured in vitro, taken about 7 months after SARS-CoV-2 vaccination. The source is a human donor who had recovered from COVID-19.

This clonotype has more than one count but fewer than ten. The genes are TRBV28 and TRBJ2-7; D unclear. The V end was cut by 3 bases, the J end by 3 bases, with 3 bases between. CDR1 is MDHEN, CDR2 SYDVKM, per germline. This CDR3 region has 11 residues. Here the CDR3 DNA reads TGTGCCAGCAGTTTTTACTACGAGCAGTACTTC. Its translation: CASSFYYEQYF.

V and J are TRBV7-2 and TRBJ2-3; D unclear. The ends were cut back, 2 bases at V and 2 bases at J, with 5 bases in the middle. The CDR3 is 13 residues long. The germline CDR1 and CDR2 sequences are SGHTA and FQGNSA. CDR3 sequence (DNA): TGTGCCAGCAGCTTAAGGAACACAGATACGCAGTATTTT. Amino acid sequence: CASSLRNTDTQYF. Together with reference TRBV7-2 and TRBJ2-3, the CDR3 gives the full variable domain: GAGVSQSPSNKVTEKGKDVELRCDPISGHTALYWYRQSLGQGLEFLIYFQGNSAPDKSGLPSDRFSAERTGGSVSTLTIQRTQQEDSAVYLCASSLRNTDTQYFGPGTRLTVL.

Written as DNA, the CDR3 is TGTGCCAGCTTCTCCGGAAAAGACAGACTTAATTCACCCCTCCACTTT. It is translated as CASFSGKDRLNSPLHF. The chain is built from TRBV6-1 and TRBJ1-6; D might be TRBD1 (5 bases). Germline lookup yields CDR1 MNHNS and CDR2 SASEGT. This CDR3 region has 16 residues. V was pared by 8 bases and J by 6 bases, with 20 bases between.

In its sample, this clonotype was seen a few times. The chain is built from TRBV24-1 and TRBJ2-1, with 11 bases fitting TRBD1. Germline V lookup: CDR1 KGHDR, CDR2 SFDVKD. V was pared by 4 bases and J by 0 bases, with 4 bases of the junction left unmatched. This CDR3 region has 17 residues. CDR3 in amino acids: CATSDTGTGGSYNEQFF. The CDR3 region has the DNA TGTGCCACCAGTGACACCGGGACAGGGGGCTCCTACAATGAGCAGTTCTTC.

The chain is built from TRBV7-9 and TRBJ1-6; 7 bases line up with TRBD1. Germline trimming cut 1 base from V and 8 bases from J; bases unmatched to any gene: 5. CDR1 and CDR2 (germline): SEHNR, FQNEAQ (reference sequence). This CDR3 is 15 amino acids long. Here the CDR3 DNA reads TGTGCCAGCAGCTTAGACAGGGGAGTCTATTCACCCCTCCACTTT. It yields the protein CASSLDRGVYSPLHF.